Listed here are 10 T cell receptor beta chains from one sample, sequenced in a study of blood T cell repertoires in COVID-19. The data were produced by immunoSEQ multiplex PCR, yet TCRdb's version contains in-frame clones alone and is incomplete. The repertoire holds more than 250,000 clones, with around 82% as singletons. Source material: peripheral blood. Receptors originate from a human donor in a cohort sampled during active COVID-19.

Points on this clone: The same CDR3 can be traced to other DNA sequences in this sample. This chain joins TRBV19 and TRBJ1-4; weak D call: TRBD1 (6 bases). Trimming removed 4 bases at V and 2 bases at J, with 8 bases between. Germline-derived CDR1 and CDR2 are LNHDA and SQIVND (reference sequence). The CDR3 has 14 residues. In DNA form, the CDR3 reads TGTGCCAGTAGTAGACAGGCGACTAATGAAAAACTGTTTTTT. Translating it yields CASSRQATNEKLFF.

The V call is TRBV7-9, the J call TRBJ2-5, with 9 bases matching TRBD1. V lost 5 bases, J lost 5 bases, and 9 bases stayed unmatched. CDR3 length: 15 residues. CDR1 and CDR2 from the germline V gene are SEHNR and FQNEAQ (reference sequence). Here the CDR3 DNA reads TGTGCCAGCAGCCCTGGGACAGGGCTTATGGAGACCCAGTACTTC. Translated, it gives CASSPGTGLMETQYF.

This chain links TRBV5-1 with TRBJ1-1; D perhaps matches TRBD1 (5 bases). Germline CDR1 and CDR2: SGHRS and YFSETQ. The CDR3 is made up of 14 amino acids. Trimming removed 8 bases from V and 4 bases from J, with 18 bases in between. The CDR3 coding sequence is TGCGCCAGTACCCAGGACCCCGGGGGCACTGAAGCTTTCTTT. It encodes CASTQDPGGTEAFF. The whole variable domain, remainder taken from reference TRBV5-1 and TRBJ1-1, is KAGVTQTPRYLIKTRGQQVTLSCSPISGHRSVSWYQQTPGQGLQFLFEYFSETQRNKGNFPGRFSGRQFSNSRSEMNVSTLELGDSALYLCASTQDPGGTEAFFGQGTRLTVV.

This rearrangement joins TRBV28 to TRBJ2-1; 7 bases fit TRBD2. Per the germline V gene, CDR1 is MDHEN and CDR2 is SYDVKM. V gave up 10 bases and J gave up 1 base; unmatched junction bases: 7. The CDR3 runs to 14 residues. Written as DNA, the CDR3 is TGTGCCACCTCTAGCGGTGATTCCTACAATGAGCAGTTCTTC. Its translation is CATSSGDSYNEQFF.

V usage is TRBV5-8 and J usage is TRBJ1-3; D gene ambiguous. The CDR3 length is 15 residues. With 4 bases removed from V and 0 bases from J, the gap between germline ends came to 11 bases. Germline V CDR1 and CDR2: SGHTS, YDEGEE. The CDR3 nucleotides are TGTGCCAGCAGCGACGGACGGGACTCTGGAAACACCATATATTTT. Its translation: CASSDGRDSGNTIYF.

This clone has only a few counts. The rearrangement joins TRBV7-6 to TRBJ1-6; weak D call: TRBD1 (6 bases). The V gene lost 1 base and the J gene lost 0 bases, with 13 bases spanning the gap. The CDR3 consists of 18 residues. From germline, CDR1 is SGHVS and CDR2 FNYEAQ. Here the CDR3 DNA reads TGTGCCAGCAGCTTAGACCCCAGGGGCGTCTCCTATAATTCACCCCTCCACTTT. It encodes CASSLDPRGVSYNSPLHF.

This clone appeared once. CDR3 coding DNA: TGTGCCATCAGTGAGGGGACAGGGACTGAAGCTTTCTTT. Translated: CAISEGTGTEAFF. The rearrangement joins TRBV10-3 to TRBJ1-1; 9 nucleotides match TRBD1. CDR1 ENHRY and CDR2 SYGVKD come from the germline V gene. The CDR3 has 13 residues. V dropped 2 bases and J dropped 5; count of bases not matched to a gene: 0.

The chain links TRBV5-5 to TRBJ1-2; D gene ambiguous. This CDR3 is built from 12 residues. V lost 0 bases and J lost 4, with 4 bases in between. CDR1 and CDR2 (germline): SGHKS, YYEKEE (reference sequence). CDR3 residues: CASSLGGYGYTF. DNA of the CDR3: TGTGCCAGCAGCTTGGGAGGCTATGGCTACACCTTC.

CDR3 nucleotide sequence: TGTGCCACCAGTGATATAGACAGGGGGAACAATCAGCCCCAGCATTTT. Residues: CATSDIDRGNNQPQHF. The chain carries TRBV24-1 and TRBJ1-5, with 9 bases lining up with TRBD1. From germline, CDR1 is KGHDR and CDR2 SFDVKD. With V trimmed by 3 bases and J by 3 bases, 5 bases remained unmatched. The CDR3 has 16 residues.

The sample holds many counts of this clone. This rearrangement joins TRBV7-2 to TRBJ2-7; D might be TRBD1 (5 bases). The CDR3 contains 14 residues. Trimming removed 4 bases from V and 1 base from J, with 11 bases in between. Germline loops: CDR1 SGHTA, CDR2 FQGNSA. The CDR3 sequence is CASSSSGFSYEQYF. The CDR3 DNA is TGTGCCAGCAGCTCCTCAGGGTTTTCCTACGAGCAGTACTTC.